These 31 T cell receptor beta chains came from one sample sequenced in a study of T cell repertoires in cytomegalovirus infection. TCRdb ran MiXCR on the reads and lists one entry per CDR3 protein. The data hold about 200,000 distinct CDR3 sequences, with 8% to 10% observed a single time. The sequenced sample consisted of PBMCs. These receptor sequences come from a human donor in good health (CMV status not recorded). Some clones in this sample may be carry-over from other donors' samples.

This clonotype was observed many times. The CDR3 here is CASSLVPEGTGNTIYF. The CDR3 coding sequence is TGTGCCAGCAGCTTAGTCCCCGAGGGGACTGGAAACACCATATATTTT. The rearrangement joins TRBV7-8 to TRBJ1-3, with TRBD1 as a possible D gene (5 bases). The CDR3 covers 16 residues. V was clipped by 1 base and J by 2 bases, with 12 bases between them. The germline CDR1 and CDR2 sequences are SGHVS and FQNEAQ.

This chain links TRBV9 with TRBJ2-2; no firm D call. Germline V CDR1 and CDR2: SGDLS, YYNGEE. This CDR3 comprises 13 residues. Trimming cost V 5 bases and J 6 bases, with 11 bases left between them. DNA for the CDR3: TGTGCCAGCAGGAGGACCCAGTCCGGGGAGCTGTTTTTT. The encoded protein is CASRRTQSGELFF.

V usage is TRBV12-3 or TRBV12-4 and J usage is TRBJ2-2; tentative D call: TRBD1 (6 bases). The CDR3 loop spans 16 amino acids. The ends were cut back, 2 bases at V and 3 bases at J, with 13 bases in the middle. The CDR3 loop reads CASSLRPGAHTGELFF. DNA of the CDR3: TGTGCCAGCAGTTTAAGGCCAGGGGCCCACACCGGGGAGCTGTTTTTT.

This clonotype was seen a few times. V usage is TRBV7-9 and J usage is TRBJ2-5; D remains unclear. CDR3 length: 14 amino acids. The germline gives CDR1 SEHNR, CDR2 FQNEAQ (reference sequence). The ends were cut back, 8 bases at V and 2 bases at J, with 15 bases in the middle. The CDR3 protein is CASGPKRFQETQYF. The CDR3 DNA follows: TGTGCCAGCGGCCCGAAGCGATTTCAAGAGACCCAGTACTTC.

This clonotype has a handful of counts. The V gene is TRBV9, the J gene TRBJ2-1; 11 nucleotides line up with TRBD2. J lost 8 bases, V lost 4 bases, and 11 bases had no gene match. Germline CDR1 is SGDLS and CDR2 is YYNGEE. The CDR3 sequence is 16 residues long. CDR3 amino acids: CASSIITSGGADEQFF. The DNA for the CDR3 is TGTGCCAGCAGCATCATAACTAGCGGGGGTGCCGATGAGCAGTTCTTC.

This clonotype was counted only a few times. This chain joins TRBV5-1 and TRBJ1-4, with TRBD1 matching 9 bases. Germline lookup yields CDR1 SGHRS and CDR2 YFSETQ. This CDR3 contains 14 residues. Unmatched junction bases numbered 6, after V lost 4 bases and J lost 8 bases. Written as DNA, the CDR3 is TGCGCCAGCAGCAACCGGGACAGGGTAGAAAAACTGTTTTTT. This encodes CASSNRDRVEKLFF.

This clonotype was recorded many times. The chain links TRBV19 to TRBJ2-7, with 7 bases identical to TRBD1. Trimming at V came to 9 bases and at J to 3 bases, leaving 8 bases not matched to a gene. Germline CDR1 reads LNHDA; CDR2 reads SQIVND (reference sequence). The CDR3 is 13 residues long. The DNA for the CDR3 is TGTGCCAGCCGACGTGGGACAGACTACGAGCAGTACTTC. Its protein product is CASRRGTDYEQYF. The whole variable domain, filled in from reference TRBV19 and TRBJ2-7, reads DGGITQSPKYLFRKEGQNVTLSCEQNLNHDAMYWYRQDPGQGLRLIYYSQIVNDFQKGDIAEGYSVSREKKESFPLTVTSAQKNPTAFYLCASRRGTDYEQYFGPGTRLTVT.

The sample holds many counts of this clonotype. This chain uses TRBV7-2 with TRBJ2-2, with D maybe TRBD1 (5 bases). Germline CDR1 reads SGHTA; CDR2 reads FQGNSA. The CDR3 is made up of 15 amino acids. V lost 3 bases and J 0 bases, leaving 8 bases between the germline ends. Here the CDR3 reads CASSFWTSNTGELFF. CDR3 DNA sequence: TGTGCCAGCAGCTTCTGGACATCGAACACCGGGGAGCTGTTTTTT.

This clonotype was picked up many times. The rearrangement links TRBV6-2 or TRBV6-3 to TRBJ1-2; possible D gene TRBD1, 6 bases. CDR1 and CDR2 from the germline V gene are MNHEY and SVGEGT. This CDR3 is 14 amino acids long. Trimming cost V 5 bases and J 10 bases, with 20 bases left between them. In nucleotides, the CDR3 is TGTGCCAGCAGTGTATCCGGGACACCTCGTCACTACACCTTC. This translates into CASSVSGTPRHYTF.

This clonotype has at least ten counts. The chain has TRBV6-6 and TRBJ1-5; D is uncertain. V was cut by 2 bases and J by 4 bases, with 3 bases left in between. The V gene's germline CDR1 is MNHNY and CDR2 SVGAGI (reference sequence). This CDR3 is built from 12 residues. The CDR3 reads CASSYQNQPQHF. The CDR3 bases are TGTGCCAGCAGTTACCAGAATCAGCCCCAGCATTTT.

The gene calls are TRBV18 and TRBJ2-4; D unclear. V was cut by 1 base and J by 5 bases, with 9 bases left in between. This CDR3 comprises 14 residues. CDR1 KGHSH and CDR2 LQKENI come from the germline V gene. The CDR3 DNA is TGTGCCAGCTCACCACAGAACACCCAAAACATTCAGTACTTC. Its translation: CASSPQNTQNIQYF.

On this clonotype itself: This could be a read error, since a much larger clone is one nucleotide away. V gene TRBV6-6 combines with J gene TRBJ1-1, with D perhaps matching TRBD1 (6 bases). Germline lookup yields CDR1 MNHNY and CDR2 SVGAGI (reference sequence). Trimming shortened V by 9 bases and J by 3 bases, and 23 bases separated the two germline ends. This CDR3 has 16 residues. The CDR3 spells CASAPKNRDSYTEAFF. Here the CDR3 DNA reads TGTGCCAGTGCGCCAAAAAACAGGGACTCGTACACTGAAGCTTTCTTT.

At least ten counts were recorded for this clonotype. The genes are TRBV6-5 and TRBJ1-1; perhaps TRBD1 as D (6 bases). V lost 0 bases to trimming and J lost 1 base, with 6 bases between them. The CDR3 covers 14 residues. From germline, CDR1 is MNHEY and CDR2 SVGAGI. The CDR3 nucleotides are TGTGCCAGCAGTTACTCGACAGGGAACACTGAAGCTTTCTTT. Its translation: CASSYSTGNTEAFF.

This clonotype was recorded at least ten times. This chain joins TRBV11-2 and TRBJ2-5; D call uncertain. This CDR3 has 14 amino acids. The V end lost 4 bases, the J end lost 2 bases, and 11 bases lay between the germline ends. Germline lookup yields CDR1 SGHAT and CDR2 FQNNGV. The CDR3 loop is CASSSNPQQETQYF. As DNA, the CDR3 is TGTGCCAGCAGCTCAAACCCACAGCAAGAGACCCAGTACTTC.

This clonotype was counted ten times or more. CDR3 nucleotides: TGTGCCAGCAGTTTCGGCGGGAGCACAGATACGCAGTATTTT. This gives the protein CASSFGGSTDTQYF. The gene calls are TRBV12-3 or TRBV12-4 and TRBJ2-3, with D possibly TRBD2 on 5 matching bases. Trimming took 3 bases from V and 0 from J, leaving 7 bases between them. The CDR3 spans 14 residues.

CDR3 bases: TGCAGCGCCGAGGGGCCGAGGGACGAGCAGTACTTC. It specifies CSAEGPRDEQYF. This chain connects TRBV29-1 to TRBJ2-7; D is possibly TRBD1 or TRBD2 (5 bases each). The CDR3 spans 12 residues. V lost 7 bases and J lost 5, with 15 bases in between. Germline loops: CDR1 SQVTM, CDR2 ANQGSEA.

This sequence joins TRBV28 and TRBJ2-1, with D perhaps TRBD2 (6 bases). This CDR3 has 13 residues. V was cut by 7 bases and J by 5 bases, with 12 bases left in between. The germline gives CDR1 MDHEN, CDR2 SYDVKM. The CDR3 loop is CASIRGANNEQFF. CDR3 coding DNA: TGTGCCAGCATTCGCGGGGCGAACAATGAGCAGTTCTTC.

V and J are TRBV27 and TRBJ2-3; the D gene is possibly TRBD2 (6 bases). The CDR3 spans 16 residues. CDR1 and CDR2 (germline): MNHEY, SMNVEV (reference sequence). V gave up 4 bases and J gave up 4 bases, with 18 bases separating them. The CDR3 coding sequence is TGTGCCAGCAGTTCCCTCGGGGGTTTGAGTTCAGATACGCAGTATTTT. Its translation: CASSSLGGLSSDTQYF.

This sequence joins TRBV10-3 and TRBJ2-3; D may be TRBD1 (5 bases). The germline V gene encodes CDR1 ENHRY and CDR2 SYGVKD. This CDR3 is 12 amino acids long. The V end lost 6 bases, the J end lost 2 bases, and 6 bases lay between the germline ends. CDR3 sequence (DNA): TGTGCCATCAGAGGGGTCACAGATACGCAGTATTTT. Amino acids: CAIRGVTDTQYF.

The table lists this clonotype with a few counts. The rearrangement links TRBV7-9 to TRBJ1-1; possible D gene TRBD1, 5 bases. Trimming shortened V by 5 bases and J by 3 bases, and 13 bases separated the two germline ends. There are 14 residues in the CDR3. Germline V CDR1 and CDR2: SEHNR, FQNEAQ (reference sequence). The CDR3 coding sequence is TGTGCCAGCAGCCGAAGTGGGGGTGACACTGAAGCTTTCTTT. Protein product: CASSRSGGDTEAFF. Full variable domain (outside the CDR3, taken from reference TRBV7-9 and TRBJ1-1): DTGVSQNPRHKITKRGQNVTFRCDPISEHNRLYWYRQTLGQGPEFLTYFQNEAQLEKSRLLSDRFSAERPKGSFSTLEIQRTEQGDSAMYLCASSRSGGDTEAFFGQGTRLTVV.

CDR3: CASSFRSTGRGEKLFF. The CDR3 coding sequence is TGTGCCAGCAGTTTTCGCTCTACAGGGAGGGGTGAAAAACTGTTTTTT. V is TRBV12-3 or TRBV12-4 and J is TRBJ1-4; D possibly corresponds to TRBD1 (6 bases). The CDR3 is 16 residues long. V was shortened by 3 bases and J by 7 bases, with 18 bases between the two germline ends.

There are a few counts of this clonotype. V usage is TRBV2 and J usage is TRBJ2-6, with TRBD1 matching 10 bases. The V and J ends lost 9 bases and 0 bases, in that order; junction bases with no gene match: 5. The CDR3 spans 16 residues. Germline loops: CDR1 SNHLY, CDR2 FYNNEI. CDR3 amino acids: CASRQGANSGANVLTF. Written as DNA, the CDR3 is TGTGCCAGTCGACAGGGGGCTAACTCTGGGGCCAACGTCCTGACTTTC.

This clonotype was seen many times. This chain links TRBV12-3 or TRBV12-4 with TRBJ2-7, with D tentatively TRBD1 (5 bases). This CDR3 is built from 12 residues. V was pared by 3 bases and J by 9 bases, with 12 bases between. Here the CDR3 reads CASSFSGSGQYF. CDR3 DNA: TGTGCCAGCAGTTTCTCAGGGTCAGGGCAGTACTTC.

The chain recombines TRBV24-1 with TRBJ2-5; D is undetermined. V lost 3 bases to trimming and J lost 3 bases, with 10 bases between them. The CDR3 sequence is 14 residues long. Looked up from germline, CDR1 is KGHDR and CDR2 is SFDVKD. CDR3 region: CATSDPGSKETQYF. CDR3 nucleotides: TGTGCCACCAGTGATCCCGGTTCCAAAGAGACCCAGTACTTC.

The sample holds a few counts of this clonotype. The chain carries TRBV7-8 and TRBJ1-4; D is possibly TRBD1 (6 bases). Germline-derived CDR1 and CDR2 are SGHVS and FQNEAQ. The CDR3 is 17 amino acids. The V end lost 1 base, the J end lost 8 bases, and 20 bases lay between the germline ends. The CDR3 DNA reads TGTGCCAGCAGCTTAGTAGCAGGAGGGGGTGTTGGGGAAAAACTGTTTTTT. Translating it yields CASSLVAGGGVGEKLFF.

A remark on this clonotype: This may be a read error, as it is one base from a much larger clone. This chain joins TRBV7-2 and TRBJ2-3, with a possible D match to TRBD2 (7 bases). The CDR3 covers 14 residues. In germline, CDR1 is SGHTA, CDR2 FQGNSA. The DNA for the CDR3 is TGTGCCAGCAGCCGCCGGGGGGCGGGAGATAAGCAGTATTTT. This translates into CASSRRGAGDKQYF.

This chain uses TRBV27 with TRBJ2-1; no definite D call. The V and J ends lost 3 bases and 8 bases respectively, with 11 bases between them. CDR3 length equals 13 residues. The germline CDR1 and CDR2 sequences are MNHEY and SMNVEV (reference sequence). The CDR3, as DNA: TGTGCCAGCAGTTTTGCCAGCCGTTATGAGCAGTTCTTC. Residues: CASSFASRYEQFF.

This clonotype has a count of ten or more. The chain combines TRBV4-3 with TRBJ1-2, with 7 bases identical to TRBD1. J gave up 7 bases and V 0 bases, and 11 bases lay outside the gene matches. Germline V gene lookup returns CDR1 LGHNA and CDR2 YSLEER. This CDR3 is 16 amino acids long. CDR3 sequence reads: CASSQDFRQGVGGYTF. The CDR3, as DNA: TGCGCCAGCAGCCAAGATTTTCGACAGGGAGTGGGTGGCTACACCTTC.

In its sample, this clonotype was seen many times. The chain carries TRBV5-4 and TRBJ2-3, with 8 positions matching TRBD2. The CDR3 sequence is 16 residues long. The ends lost 3 bases at V and 6 bases at J; junction bases unmatched: 12. CDR1 is SGHNT, CDR2 YYREEE, per germline (reference sequence). CDR3 DNA: TGTGCCAGCAGCTGGGATGGACGGGGGGGAACGGATACGCAGTATTTT. Translating gives CASSWDGRGGTDTQYF.

This clonotype turned up a few times. J is TRBJ2-3 and V is TRBV6-6; 7 positions match TRBD2. J lost 2 bases, V lost 10 bases, and 12 bases had no gene match. CDR3 length: 15 residues. Germline V gene data show CDR1 as MNHNY and CDR2 as SVGAGI (reference sequence). CDR3: CATGAASGLTDTQYF. The DNA for the CDR3 is TGTGCCACCGGAGCGGCTAGCGGACTCACAGATACGCAGTATTTT.

This clonotype has a count of ten or more. The rearrangement joins TRBV28 to TRBJ2-7, with 9 bases identical to TRBD2. The CDR3 contains 15 residues. Per the germline V gene, CDR1 is MDHEN and CDR2 is SYDVKM. After removal of 3 bases from V and 2 bases from J, the junction contained 5 bases not matched to a gene. This CDR3 is CASSLGSSGAYEQYF. CDR3 nucleotide sequence: TGTGCCAGCAGTTTGGGGTCTAGCGGGGCCTACGAGCAGTACTTC.